This T cell receptor beta chain was retrieved from a study of blood T cells in healthy people across ages. Those donating, healthy Caucasian individuals from Russia, were aged 6 to 90. Sample-barcoded 5' priming and a J-beta primer mix drove a second PCR of roughly 6 to 12 cycles. Unique molecular identifiers of 12 random nucleotides labeled each cDNA. TCRdb re-called the 5' RACE reads through MiXCR, storing one row per CDR3 protein. The table includes about 1.4 million distinct CDR3 sequences, approximately 59% detected once. CDR3 length equals 16 residues. CDR1 is MDHEN and CDR2 is SYDVKM in the germline V gene. The trim removed 5 bases at V and 0 bases at J, leaving 5 bases unmatched.

Sequenced sample: blood. This clonotype was sampled from a young man in good health. The chain links TRBV28 to TRBJ2-3, with 10 bases that match TRBD2. The CDR3 coding sequence is TGTGCCAGCAGTGAACCGGGACTAGCGAGCACAGATACGCAGTATTTT. Translated, it gives CASSEPGLASTDTQYF.